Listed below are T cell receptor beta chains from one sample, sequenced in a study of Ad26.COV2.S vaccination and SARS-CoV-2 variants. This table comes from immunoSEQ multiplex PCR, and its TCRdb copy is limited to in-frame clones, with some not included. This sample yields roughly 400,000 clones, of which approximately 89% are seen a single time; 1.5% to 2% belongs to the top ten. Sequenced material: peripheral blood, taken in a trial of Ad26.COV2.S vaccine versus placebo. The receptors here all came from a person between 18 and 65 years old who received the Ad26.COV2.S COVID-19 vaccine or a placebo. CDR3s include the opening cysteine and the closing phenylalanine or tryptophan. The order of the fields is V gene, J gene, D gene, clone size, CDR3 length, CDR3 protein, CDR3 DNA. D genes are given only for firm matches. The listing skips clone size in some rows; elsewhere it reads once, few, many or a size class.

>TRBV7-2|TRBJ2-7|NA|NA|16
CASSLAPLAGASEQYF
TGTGCCAGCAGCTTAGCCCCGCTGGCGGGCGCCTCCGAGCAGTACTTC
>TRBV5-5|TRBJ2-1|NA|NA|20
CASSFLPVRTSYFLNNEQFF
TGTGCCAGCAGCTTTCTCCCAGTCCGTACTAGCTATTTCCTCAACAATGAGCAGTTCTTC
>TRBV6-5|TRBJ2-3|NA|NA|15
CASSSGAWGTDTQYF
TGTGCCAGCAGTTCGGGGGCTTGGGGCACAGATACGCAGTATTTT
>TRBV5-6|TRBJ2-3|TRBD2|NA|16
CASSLARTSATDTQYF
TGTGCCAGCAGCTTGGCCCGGACTAGCGCTACAGATACGCAGTATTTT
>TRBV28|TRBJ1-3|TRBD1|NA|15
CASSRQGTAGNTIYF
TGTGCCAGCAGCCGACAGGGAACCGCCGGAAACACCATATATTTT
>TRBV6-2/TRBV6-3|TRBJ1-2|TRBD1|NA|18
CASSYLGQATSENYGYTF
TGTGCCAGCAGTTACCTTGGACAGGCGACCTCAGAAAACTATGGCTACACCTTC
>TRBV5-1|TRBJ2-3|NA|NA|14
CASSPPGSTDTQYF
TGCGCCAGCAGCCCCCCCGGGAGCACAGATACGCAGTATTTT
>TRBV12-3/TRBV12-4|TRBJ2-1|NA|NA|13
CASSVGTNNEQFF
TGTGCCAGCAGCGTCGGGACGAACAATGAGCAGTTCTTC
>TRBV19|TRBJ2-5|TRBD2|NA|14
CASSGREGRETQYF
TGTGCCAGTAGTGGGCGGGAGGGCCGAGAGACCCAGTACTTC
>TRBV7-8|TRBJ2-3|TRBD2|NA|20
CASSLGRGAQAGAVLDTQYF
TGTGCCAGCAGCTTAGGGAGGGGAGCCCAAGCGGGAGCGGTCTTAGATACGCAGTATTTT
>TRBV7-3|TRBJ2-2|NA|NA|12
CASSSYTGELFF
TGTGCCAGCAGCTCATACACCGGGGAGCTGTTTTTT
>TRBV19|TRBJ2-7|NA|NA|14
CASSFQWAYYEQYF
TGTGCCAGTAGTTTCCAGTGGGCCTACTACGAGCAGTACTTC
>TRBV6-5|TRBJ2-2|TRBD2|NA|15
CASSLAGGGTGELFF
TGTGCCAGCAGTCTAGCGGGAGGGGGGACCGGGGAGCTGTTTTTT
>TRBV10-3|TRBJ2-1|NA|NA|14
CAITDDRATNEQFF
TGTGCCATCACCGACGATCGAGCGACCAATGAGCAGTTCTTC
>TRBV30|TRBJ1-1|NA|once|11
CAWSKNAEAFF
TGTGCCTGGAGTAAGAACGCTGAAGCTTTCTTT
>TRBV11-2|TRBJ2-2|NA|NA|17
CASRERRALTYTGELFF
TGTGCCAGCAGGGAAAGGAGGGCCTTAACGTACACCGGGGAGCTGTTTTTT
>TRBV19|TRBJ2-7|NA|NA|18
CASSMRAGVPIPPYEQYF
TGTGCCAGTAGTATGCGCGCCGGGGTCCCAATCCCCCCCTACGAGCAGTACTTC
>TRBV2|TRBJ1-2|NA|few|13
CASSEMAVFGYTF
TGTGCCAGCAGTGAAATGGCAGTTTTTGGCTACACCTTC
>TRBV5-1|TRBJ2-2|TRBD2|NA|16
CASRRNLAERAGELFF
TGCGCCAGCAGACGGAACCTAGCGGAGCGCGCCGGGGAGCTGTTTTTT
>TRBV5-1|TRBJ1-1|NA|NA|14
CASSLDPPGTEAFF
TGCGCCAGCAGCTTGGATCCCCCCGGCACTGAAGCTTTCTTT
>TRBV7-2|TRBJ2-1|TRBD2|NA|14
CASTASGRYNEQFF
TGTGCCAGCACCGCTAGCGGGAGGTATAATGAGCAGTTCTTC
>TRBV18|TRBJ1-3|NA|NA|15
CASSPDRTSGNTIYF
TGTGCCAGCTCACCGGACCGGACCTCTGGAAACACCATATATTTT
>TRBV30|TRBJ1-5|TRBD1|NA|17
CAWSRGPTGRVDQPQHF
TGTGCCTGGAGCCGAGGCCCGACAGGGAGGGTGGATCAGCCCCAGCATTTT
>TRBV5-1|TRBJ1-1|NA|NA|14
CASSLGSGEGEAFF
TGCGCCAGCAGCTTGGGGTCGGGAGAGGGTGAAGCTTTCTTT